This T cell receptor (beta chain) came from a study of control samples from healthy donors and cancer patients. Using immunoSEQ multiplex PCR, the repertoire was profiled, and TCRdb retains in-frame clones only, with some absent. Among 100,000 to 150,000 clones listed, about 90% were seen once. The CDR3 covers 15 residues. V was shortened by 5 bases and J by 1 base, with 13 bases between the two germline ends. CDR1 SGHDT and CDR2 YYEEEE come from the germline V gene. The source is a man younger than 30 in good health. The chain employs TRBV5-6 and TRBJ1-5; maybe TRBD1 (5 bases). What was sequenced was blood. CDR3: CASSPRGRSNQPQHF. CDR3 DNA: TGTGCCAGCAGTCCCCGGGGCAGGAGCAATCAGCCCCAGCATTTT.